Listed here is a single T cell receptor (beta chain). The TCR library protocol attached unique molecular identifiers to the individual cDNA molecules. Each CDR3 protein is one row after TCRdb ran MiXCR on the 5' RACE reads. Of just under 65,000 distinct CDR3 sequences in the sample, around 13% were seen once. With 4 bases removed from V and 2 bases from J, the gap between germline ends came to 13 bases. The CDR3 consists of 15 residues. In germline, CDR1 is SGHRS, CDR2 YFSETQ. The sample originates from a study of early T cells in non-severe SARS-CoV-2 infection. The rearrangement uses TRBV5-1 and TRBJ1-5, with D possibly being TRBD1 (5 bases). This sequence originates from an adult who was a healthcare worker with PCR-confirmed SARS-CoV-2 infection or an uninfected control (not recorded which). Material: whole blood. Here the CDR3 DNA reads TGCGCCAGCAGCCAAAGGGGAGGGGGCAATCAGCCCCAGCATTTT. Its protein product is CASSQRGGGNQPQHF.